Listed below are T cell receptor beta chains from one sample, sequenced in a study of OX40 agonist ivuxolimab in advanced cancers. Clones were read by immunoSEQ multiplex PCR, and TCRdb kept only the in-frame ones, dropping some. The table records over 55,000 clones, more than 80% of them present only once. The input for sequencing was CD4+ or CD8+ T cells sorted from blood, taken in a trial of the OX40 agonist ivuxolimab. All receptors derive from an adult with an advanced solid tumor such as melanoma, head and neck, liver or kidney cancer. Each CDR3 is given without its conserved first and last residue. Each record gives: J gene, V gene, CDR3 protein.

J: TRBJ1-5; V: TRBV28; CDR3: ASSHRRGFNQPQH
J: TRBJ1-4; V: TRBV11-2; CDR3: ASSYQTEGGEKLF
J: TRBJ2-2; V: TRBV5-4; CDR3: ASSKGLAGTGELF
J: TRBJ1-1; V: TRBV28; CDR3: ASRDRGRTEAF
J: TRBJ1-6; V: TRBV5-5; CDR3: ASSLATGRSNSPLH
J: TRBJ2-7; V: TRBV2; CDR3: ASSDRRILSYEQY
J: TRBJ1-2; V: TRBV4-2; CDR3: ASSQTETGLMGYT
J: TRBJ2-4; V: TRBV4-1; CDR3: ASSQDFPGVGNIQY
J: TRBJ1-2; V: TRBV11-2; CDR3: ASSPSTRHLNYGYT
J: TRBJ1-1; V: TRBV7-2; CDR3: ASSTQTGSTEAF
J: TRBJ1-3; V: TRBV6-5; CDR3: ASRTGGSGNTIY
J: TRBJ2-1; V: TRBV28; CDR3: ASILGRGYNEQF
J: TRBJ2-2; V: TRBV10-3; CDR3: AISPAGGAAANTGELF
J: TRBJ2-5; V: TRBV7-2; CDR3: ASSSRAGDSETQY
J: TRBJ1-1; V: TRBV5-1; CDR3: ASSLEGSEAF
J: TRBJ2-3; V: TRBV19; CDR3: ASSIGLASSTDTQY
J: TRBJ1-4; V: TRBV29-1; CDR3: SAGEGTNEKLF